These T cell receptor beta chains were read from a single sample in a study of technical replicates of blood from several donors. Data came from immunoSEQ multiplex PCR; TCRdb stores just in-frame clones and leaves some out. This table has 45,000 to 60,000 clones, 85% to 95% appearing once. The material sequenced was PBMCs. These receptors were taken from a human donor in good health. Some clones in this sample may be carry-over from other donors' samples. Each CDR3 is given with its conserved first and last residue. D genes are given only for firm matches. Only part of the rows carry a size: once, few, many, or a class if the clone is expanded.

NA	NA	TRBJ2-7	TRBV6-1	14	TGTGCCAGCAGTGCCCGGCAGGGGCCTGGCGAGCAGTACTTC	CASSARQGPGEQYF
NA	TRBD1	TRBJ1-2	TRBV7-2	15	TGTGCCAGCAGCACGCACAGGGGGGCGGGCTATGGCTACACCTTC	CASSTHRGAGYGYTF
NA	NA	TRBJ1-1	TRBV27	14	TGTGCCAGCAGGTTGGAGGGCGGAGGCACTGAAGCTTTCTTT	CASRLEGGGTEAFF
NA	TRBD1	TRBJ2-7	TRBV7-2	15	TGTGCCAGCAGCTTACCGGACAGGGGAAAGTACGAGCAGTACTTC	CASSLPDRGKYEQYF
once	NA	TRBJ1-1	TRBV7-9	14	TGTGCCAGCAGCTTACTACAGGGGAACACTGAAGCTTTCTTT	CASSLLQGNTEAFF
NA	NA	TRBJ1-4	TRBV4-2	16	TGTGCCAGCAGCCAAGAAGGCGTCCTCCCGGGGGAAAAACTGTTTTTT	CASSQEGVLPGEKLFF
NA	TRBD1	TRBJ2-1	TRBV2	14	TGTGCCAGCAGAGGGACAGGGAGCAACAATGAGCAGTTCTTC	CASRGTGSNNEQFF
NA	TRBD1	TRBJ1-1	TRBV30	13	TGTGCCTGGTCAACGGACAGGATGATCGAAGCTTTCTTT	CAWSTDRMIEAFF
NA	TRBD1	TRBJ2-5	TRBV4-2	16	TGTGCCAGCAGCCCAAAGATAGGGACAGCACAAGAGACCCAGTACTTC	CASSPKIGTAQETQYF
NA	NA	TRBJ1-6	TRBV4-2	16	TGTGCCAGCAGCTCGCAGGGGACGGAGTCAAATTCACCCCTCCACTTT	CASSSQGTESNSPLHF
NA	TRBD1	TRBJ2-7	TRBV29-1	13	TGCAGCGTTGGACAAGGGACAGCCTACGAGCAGTACTTC	CSVGQGTAYEQYF
NA	TRBD2	TRBJ2-1	TRBV7-3	18	TGTGCCAGCAGCTGCCAACTAGGGGCTAGCGGGACCTACAATGAGCAGTTCTTC	CASSCQLGASGTYNEQFF
NA	TRBD2	TRBJ2-1	TRBV7-9	16	TGTGCCAGCAGCCAACTTAGCGGGAGCTCCTACAATGAGCAGTTCTTC	CASSQLSGSSYNEQFF
NA	NA	TRBJ1-4	TRBV2	17	TGTGCCAGCAGTGAAGTAACAGGACTACTGACGGGTGAAAAACTGTTTTTT	CASSEVTGLLTGEKLFF
NA	NA	TRBJ1-6	TRBV21-1	19	TGTGCCAGCAGCATATACCGGGACAGGGGGCCGGGGGCAGATTCGCCCCTCCACTTT	CASSIYRDRGPGADSPLHF
NA	NA	TRBJ1-1	TRBV4-2	12	TGTGCCAGCAGCCAAACGGGGGGAGAAGCTTTCTTT	CASSQTGGEAFF
NA	NA	TRBJ2-5	TRBV21-1	16	TGTGCCAGCAGCCCGAGGGCCAGGGGGAAGCAAGAGACCCAGTACTTC	CASSPRARGKQETQYF
NA	TRBD2	TRBJ2-7	TRBV19	16	TGTGCCAGTAGCGACGGGACTAGCGGGATTGGCCACGAGCAGTACTTC	CASSDGTSGIGHEQYF
once	NA	TRBJ1-3	TRBV30	14	TGTGCCTGGAGCAGAGGATCCTCTGGAAACACCATATATTTT	CAWSRGSSGNTIYF
NA	NA	TRBJ1-4	TRBV5-5	15	TGTGCCAGCAGCCCGTACAGGGTATTTGGTGAAAAACTGTTTTTT	CASSPYRVFGEKLFF
NA	TRBD1	TRBJ1-2	TRBV13	14	TGTGCCAGCAGACGGGGACAGGGGGCCTATGGCTACACCTTC	CASRRGQGAYGYTF
NA	TRBD2	TRBJ2-3	TRBV6-5	15	TGTGCCAGCAGCCGGACTAGACTAGATCCAGATACGCAGTATTTT	CASSRTRLDPDTQYF
NA	NA	TRBJ2-7	TRBV10-3	12	TGTGCCATCAGTGGAGGGGGTGGAGAGCAGTACTTC	CAISGGGGEQYF
once	TRBD1	TRBJ2-5	TRBV5-6	14	TGTGCCAGCAGCGCCAGGGGGTATAGGAAGACCCAGTACTTC	CASSARGYRKTQYF
once	NA	TRBJ1-4	TRBV15	15	TGTGCCACCAGCAGAGAACAGGGCCCTAATGAAAAACTGTTTTTT	CATSREQGPNEKLFF
NA	NA	TRBJ2-7	TRBV5-6	16	TGTGCCAGCAGCTTAGATACGGGACACGGCGCCTACGAGCAGTACTTC	CASSLDTGHGAYEQYF
NA	TRBD2	TRBJ2-7	TRBV18	16	TGTGCCAGCTCTTCTAGCGGGGGGCGGGGCCCTTCCGAGCAGTACTTC	CASSSSGGRGPSEQYF
NA	NA	TRBJ2-5	TRBV5-4	14	TGTGCCAGCAGCCCGGACACTGCGCGTGAGACCCAGTACTTC	CASSPDTARETQYF
NA	NA	TRBJ1-2	TRBV5-1	14	TGCGCCAGCAGCGTGGTAGGGGAAGGGTATGGCTACACCTTC	CASSVVGEGYGYTF
NA	TRBD1	TRBJ2-5	TRBV6-6	12	TGTGCCAGCAGTTCAGGGGGAGAGACCCAGTACTTC	CASSSGGETQYF
NA	NA	TRBJ2-7	TRBV11-2	13	TGTGCCAGCAGCTTCACGGGGACCTACGAGCAGTACTTC	CASSFTGTYEQYF
few	TRBD1	TRBJ1-1	TRBV7-9	15	TGTGCCAGCAGCCCCCGGGACAGGTTGAACACTGAAGCTTTCTTT	CASSPRDRLNTEAFF
NA	TRBD1	TRBJ2-2	TRBV7-3	16	TGTGCCAGCAGCTTAAAGGGACAGGGTGGGACCGGGGAGCTGTTTTTT	CASSLKGQGGTGELFF
NA	TRBD2	TRBJ2-5	TRBV7-6	16	TGTGCCAGCAGCCAAATACTAGCGGGAGGGGGAGAGACCCAGTACTTC	CASSQILAGGGETQYF
NA	TRBD2	TRBJ2-5	TRBV6-5	16	TGTGCCAGCAGTTCCCGACTAGCGGGTGGTGGAGAGACCCAGTACTTC	CASSSRLAGGGETQYF
NA	NA	TRBJ2-3	TRBV18	16	TGTGCCAGCTCACCGTCCGAAGGGGCCGTTACAGATACGCAGTATTTT	CASSPSEGAVTDTQYF
NA	NA	TRBJ2-1	TRBV7-6	14	TGTGCCAGCAGCCAGGAGGCCTCCTACAATGAGCAGTTCTTC	CASSQEASYNEQFF
NA	NA	TRBJ2-1	TRBV5-6	15	TGTGCCAGCAGCTCCAGGGGACACGTAACCCATGAGCAGTTCTTC	CASSSRGHVTHEQFF
NA	TRBD1	TRBJ1-1	TRBV7-9	14	TGTGCCAGCAGCCCGGACAGGTGGGGCACTGAAGCTTTCTTT	CASSPDRWGTEAFF
NA	NA	TRBJ1-5	TRBV19	17	TGTGCCAGTAGGCCAACCCTCTACGGGGGGAGAGATCAGCCCCAGCATTTT	CASRPTLYGGRDQPQHF
NA	TRBD1	TRBJ2-7	TRBV30	14	TGTGCCTGGGCCGGGACAGGGGTCCTACCCGAGCAGTACTTC	CAWAGTGVLPEQYF
NA	NA	TRBJ1-1	TRBV7-8	14	TGTGCCAGCAGCTCAACCCCGGGAAACACTGAAGCTTTCTTT	CASSSTPGNTEAFF
NA	TRBD2	TRBJ2-2	TRBV10-3	15	TGTGCCACCCAGGGACTAGCGGGGAACACCGGGGAGCTGTTTTTT	CATQGLAGNTGELFF
NA	TRBD2	TRBJ2-7	TRBV13	15	TGTGCCAGCAGACCGGGACTAGCGGGGGGCTACGAGCAGTACTTC	CASRPGLAGGYEQYF
NA	NA	TRBJ1-2	TRBV6-5	14	TGTGCCAGCAGTTACTCAGTAGGGGGCTATGGCTACACCTTC	CASSYSVGGYGYTF
NA	NA	TRBJ2-2	TRBV19	15	TGTGCCAGTAGTATCGGTCCCGCGAACACCGGGGAGCTGTTTTTT	CASSIGPANTGELFF
NA	NA	TRBJ1-2	TRBV9	12	TGTGCCAGCACCCGTGCAGGGGACGGCTACACCTTC	CASTRAGDGYTF
NA	NA	TRBJ1-2	TRBV9	11	TGTGCCAGCAGCTCAGGTTATGGCTACACCTTC	CASSSGYGYTF
NA	TRBD1	TRBJ1-6	TRBV6-5	13	TGTGCCAGCAGAGACAGGGAAGGCTCACCCCTCCACTTT	CASRDREGSPLHF
NA	TRBD2	TRBJ2-3	TRBV7-9	15	TGTGCCAGCAGCGATGGGGGAGGGCGCACAGATACGCAGTATTTT	CASSDGGGRTDTQYF
many	TRBD2	TRBJ2-1	TRBV30	12	TGTGCCTGGAGCTGGGGAGGGAATGAGCAGTTCTTC	CAWSWGGNEQFF
NA	TRBD1	TRBJ1-1	TRBV29-1	16	TGCAGCGTCTACACTGGGACAGGGGTGCGGAGCACTGAAGCTTTCTTT	CSVYTGTGVRSTEAFF
NA	TRBD2	TRBJ2-1	TRBV2	13	TGTGCCAGCAGAACCACGGGGACTAGCGAATTGTTCTTC	CASRTTGTSELFF
NA	NA	TRBJ1-2	TRBV27	16	TGTGCCAGCAGTTTATCGTCCTACGCCCCGCCCGTTGGCTACACCTTC	CASSLSSYAPPVGYTF